This entry lists 26 T cell receptor beta chains sequenced from one sample in a study of neurological immune-mediated disorders. MiXCR, run by TCRdb on the 5' RACE reads, gives a single entry per CDR3 protein. The repertoire holds nearly 60,000 distinct CDR3 sequences, 3% to 4% seen once, with approximately 7% in the top ten. Input material: PBMCs. Receptors were obtained from a woman aged 55-69 years with multiple sclerosis.

This clonotype was observed many times. This chain links TRBV3-1 with TRBJ2-7, with a weak D call TRBD1 (6 bases). The CDR3 length is 14 residues. Between the trimmed V and J ends, which lost 6 bases and 5 bases, there was a span of 17 bases. Germline V lookup: CDR1 LGHDT, CDR2 YNNKEL (reference sequence). CDR3 in DNA: TGTGCCAGCAGGCCTAATACAGGGCTCAACGAGCAGTACTTC. Amino acid sequence: CASRPNTGLNEQYF.

This clonotype was seen ten or more times. The chain combines TRBV12-3 or TRBV12-4 with TRBJ2-1, with 7 bases lining up with TRBD1. The junction had 17 bases not matched to a gene; V was cut back by 3 bases and J by 6 bases. The CDR3 length is 18 residues. The CDR3 DNA reads TGTGCCAGCAGTTTTAGTAGGGACAGCAAACCCCATACCAATGAGCAGTTCTTC. It yields the protein CASSFSRDSKPHTNEQFF.

This clonotype was recorded many times. The chain is built from TRBV5-1 and TRBJ2-7; D ambiguous. Germline CDR1 and CDR2: SGHRS and YFSETQ. Trimming took 4 bases from V and 0 from J, leaving 8 bases between them. This CDR3 is built from 13 residues. In DNA, the CDR3 is TGCGCCAGCAGCGCCGAGAGCTCCTACGAGCAGTACTTC. Protein product: CASSAESSYEQYF.

This clonotype was counted ten times or more. V is TRBV6-4 and J is TRBJ2-3; D call uncertain. This CDR3 spans 13 amino acids. Trimming removed 8 bases from V and 2 bases from J, with 11 bases in between. Germline lookup yields CDR1 MRHNA and CDR2 SNTAGT. The CDR3 DNA reads as TGTGCCAGCGGGAATGGTCACACAGATACGCAGTATTTT. Residues: CASGNGHTDTQYF.

Ten or more counts support this clonotype. The chain has TRBV5-1 and TRBJ1-4; D ambiguous. The CDR3 is made up of 13 amino acids. V lost 4 bases and J lost 3, with 7 bases in between. The germline V gene has CDR1 SGHRS and CDR2 YFSETQ. The CDR3 sequence: CASSSLPNEKLFF. For the CDR3, the DNA is TGCGCCAGCAGCAGCCTTCCTAATGAAAAACTGTTTTTT.

At least ten counts were recorded for this clonotype. The V call is TRBV4-1, the J call TRBJ1-1; 7 bases align to TRBD1. Germline CDR1 reads MGHRA; CDR2 reads YSYEKL. This CDR3 has 17 amino acids. After removal of 5 bases from V and 5 bases from J, the junction contained 17 bases not matched to a gene. The CDR3 protein is CASSVPGQRITGTEAFF. The CDR3 region has the DNA TGCGCCAGCAGCGTCCCGGGACAGAGGATCACGGGGACTGAAGCTTTCTTT.

This clonotype was picked up a small number of times. This chain uses TRBV24-1 with TRBJ2-3; D is unclear. Trimming stripped 1 base from V and 1 base from J, with 8 bases between. The germline gives CDR1 KGHDR, CDR2 SFDVKD. The CDR3 runs 15 residues. Here the CDR3 reads CATSDFVTGTDTQYF. The CDR3 DNA reads as TGTGCCACCAGTGATTTTGTCACAGGCACAGATACGCAGTATTTT.

This clonotype was picked up a small number of times. The J gene is TRBJ1-5, the V gene TRBV19; D is possibly TRBD1 (6 bases). This CDR3 contains 15 residues. The V gene's germline CDR1 is LNHDA and CDR2 SQIVND (reference sequence). Trimming took off 5 bases at V and 7 bases at J, with 18 bases between the two ends. CDR3 region: CASSLETGFYQPQHF. As DNA, the CDR3 is TGTGCCAGTAGTCTGGAAACAGGGTTTTACCAGCCCCAGCATTTT.

This clonotype was found many times. This sequence joins TRBV2 and TRBJ2-1; 9 bases line up with TRBD2. CDR1 and CDR2 from the germline V gene are SNHLY and FYNNEI. V lost 9 bases to trimming and J lost 5 bases; unmatched junction nucleotides: 2. The CDR3 has 12 residues. Written as DNA, the CDR3 is TGTGCCAGTAGCGGGGGAAACAATGAGCAGTTCTTC. This translates into CASSGGNNEQFF.

This clonotype was observed at least ten times. The genes are TRBV12-3 or TRBV12-4 and TRBJ2-3, with 7 bases aligning to TRBD1. There are 14 residues in the CDR3. The ends lost 5 bases at V and 3 bases at J; junction bases unmatched: 5. In DNA form, the CDR3 reads TGTGCCAGCAGTCCGGGACAGTATACAGATACGCAGTATTTT. Its translation is CASSPGQYTDTQYF.

With regard to this clonotype: It may be a read error: a sequence one base away is much more abundant. This chain connects TRBV5-1 to TRBJ2-1; D may be TRBD1 (7 bases). V was shortened by 3 bases and J by 9 bases, with 19 bases between the two germline ends. This CDR3 contains 15 residues. CDR1 is SGHRS and CDR2 is YFSETQ in the germline V gene. CDR3 in amino acids: CASSSYSRGETEQFF. CDR3 nucleotide sequence: TGCGCCAGCAGCTCTTACTCCAGGGGGGAGACTGAGCAGTTCTTC.

This clonotype was detected ten times or more. The rearrangement joins TRBV10-3 to TRBJ2-1; 11 bases agree with TRBD2. V was clipped by 0 bases and J by 9 bases; unmatched bases: 10. The length of the CDR3 is 17 residues. Per the germline V gene, CDR1 is ENHRY and CDR2 is SYGVKD. The CDR3 loop reads CAISESWPLAGGVEQFF. CDR3 DNA: TGTGCCATCAGTGAGTCCTGGCCCCTAGCGGGAGGAGTTGAGCAGTTCTTC.

This clonotype was detected many times. The genes are TRBV11-1 and TRBJ2-7; tentatively, D is TRBD1 or TRBD2 (5 bases each). Germline values: CDR1 SGHAT, CDR2 FQDESV (reference sequence). Trimming removed 2 bases at V and 3 bases at J, with 11 bases between. The CDR3 runs to 14 residues. The CDR3 DNA reads TGTGCCAGCAGCTTATTGGGACGCTTCTACGAGCAGTACTTC. Its translation is CASSLLGRFYEQYF.

This clonotype is medium-sized in the sample. The rearrangement links TRBV5-1 to TRBJ2-6; D is unclear. The CDR3 runs to 14 residues. Trimming pared 5 bases from V and 2 bases from J, leaving 8 bases between. CDR1 SGHRS and CDR2 YFSETQ come from the germline V gene. The CDR3 protein is CASRIFTGANVLTF. In DNA form, the CDR3 reads TGCGCCAGCAGGATTTTTACTGGGGCCAACGTCCTGACTTTC.

With respect to this clonotype: A read error may explain this, as a much larger clone is one base away. The gene calls are TRBV20-1 and TRBJ1-1, with 8 bases fitting TRBD1. The V and J ends lost 7 bases and 6 bases, in that order; junction bases with no gene match: 7. From germline, CDR1 is DFQATT and CDR2 SNEGSKA (reference sequence). CDR3 length: 12 residues. The CDR3 nucleotides are TGCAGTGAGGACAGGGCAGCGGCTGAAGCTTTCTTT. Translated, it gives CSEDRAAAEAFF.

This clonotype was seen repeatedly, ten times or more. The J gene is TRBJ1-5, the V gene TRBV7-9, with TRBD1 identical over 8 bases. The V and J ends lost 7 bases and 7 bases, in that order; junction bases with no gene match: 9. In germline, CDR1 is SEHNR, CDR2 FQNEAQ (reference sequence). The CDR3 covers 14 residues. This CDR3 is CASTTGGGEQPQHF. The CDR3, as DNA: TGTGCCAGCACCACAGGGGGGGGCGAACAGCCCCAGCATTTT. Filled out from reference TRBV7-9 and TRBJ1-5, the complete variable domain reads DTGVSQNPRHKITKRGQNVTFRCDPISEHNRLYWYRQTLGQGPEFLTYFQNEAQLEKSRLLSDRFSAERPKGSFSTLEIQRTEQGDSAMYLCASTTGGGEQPQHFGDGTRLSIL.

This clonotype was observed at least ten times. This chain's CDR3 is CASSLEQGTEAFF. In nucleotides, the CDR3 is TGTGCCAGCAGCTTGGAACAGGGTACTGAAGCTTTCTTT. The chain recombines TRBV7-9 with TRBJ1-1; possibly TRBD1 for D (6 bases). This CDR3 spans 13 amino acids. CDR1 and CDR2 from the germline V gene are SEHNR and FQNEAQ (reference sequence). V dropped 3 bases and J dropped 5 bases, with 10 bases sitting between them. Combining the CDR3 with reference TRBV7-9 and TRBJ1-1 gives the whole variable domain DTGVSQNPRHKITKRGQNVTFRCDPISEHNRLYWYRQTLGQGPEFLTYFQNEAQLEKSRLLSDRFSAERPKGSFSTLEIQRTEQGDSAMYLCASSLEQGTEAFFGQGTRLTVV.

This clonotype appeared many times. V usage is TRBV20-1 and J usage is TRBJ2-5, with D hard to call. V lost 0 bases, J lost 4 bases, and 3 bases lay in between. This CDR3 is built from 11 residues. The germline gives CDR1 DFQATT, CDR2 SNEGSKA (reference sequence). This chain's CDR3 is CSARDLETQYF. CDR3 coding DNA: TGCAGTGCTAGAGATTTAGAGACCCAGTACTTC.

This clonotype was observed many times. This chain uses TRBV20-1 with TRBJ2-3; 11 positions agree with TRBD2. Germline V gene data show CDR1 as DFQATT and CDR2 as SNEGSKA (reference sequence). The CDR3 spans 16 residues. Trimming removed 3 bases from V and 3 bases from J; junction bases left unmatched: 8. DNA of the CDR3: TGCAGTGCTAGCGCTTTACTAGCGGGAGATACAGATACGCAGTATTTT. This gives the protein CSASALLAGDTDTQYF.

With respect to this clonotype: This could be a read error, since a much larger clone is one nucleotide away. The gene calls are TRBV28 and TRBJ2-6; no clear D gene. The CDR3 has 15 amino acids. The germline V gene encodes CDR1 MDHEN and CDR2 SYDVKM. Trimming stripped 5 bases from V and 0 bases from J, with 8 bases between. CDR3 amino acids: CASSHRGSGANVLTF. The CDR3 DNA reads as TGTGCCAGCAGTCACCGTGGCTCTGGGGCCAACGTCCTGACTTTC. Filled out from reference TRBV28 and TRBJ2-6, the complete variable domain reads DVKVTQSSRYLVKRTGEKVFLECVQDMDHENMFWYRQDPGLGLRLIYFSYDVKMKEKGDIPEGYSVSREKKERFSLILESASTNQTSMYLCASSHRGSGANVLTFGAGSRLTVL.

This clonotype has a count of ten or more. The gene calls are TRBV6-5 and TRBJ2-3, with D possibly TRBD1 on 6 matching bases. This CDR3 region has 13 residues. Germline lookup yields CDR1 MNHEY and CDR2 SVGAGI. Deletions cut 7 bases from V and 2 bases from J, with 10 bases between. CDR3 sequence (DNA): TGTGCCAGCAAGACAGGTTCCACAGATACGCAGTATTTT. Protein sequence: CASKTGSTDTQYF.

This clonotype was seen ten or more times. This chain links TRBV5-8 with TRBJ1-5; TRBD1 matches at 8 bases. The CDR3 is 13 residues long. Trimming at V came to 4 bases and at J to 5 bases, leaving 2 bases not matched to a gene. CDR1 and CDR2 (germline): SGHTS, YDEGEE. The CDR3 here is CASSGGQDQPQHF. DNA of the CDR3: TGTGCCAGCAGCGGGGGACAGGATCAGCCCCAGCATTTT.

This clonotype was seen a few times. This may stem from a read error, because a much larger clone lies one nucleotide away. The chain joins TRBV5-1 to TRBJ1-4; D is possibly TRBD1 (6 bases). Germline CDR1 SGHRS, CDR2 YFSETQ. The V end lost 2 bases, the J end lost 8 bases, and 10 bases lay between the germline ends. The CDR3 is made up of 13 amino acids. Here the CDR3 DNA reads TGCGCCAGCAGCTTCAAGGGGGACGAAAAACTGTTTTTT. Amino acids: CASSFKGDEKLFF.

This clonotype appeared many times. V usage is TRBV4-1 and J usage is TRBJ2-1, with TRBD2 matching over 9 bases. Losses at the gene ends were 2 bases for V and 6 bases for J; bases not matched to a gene: 5. Germline CDR1 and CDR2: MGHRA and YSYEKL. CDR3 length: 15 amino acids. CDR3 sequence (DNA): TGCGCCAGCAGCCAACCGGGACTAGCTGTCAATGAGCAGTTCTTC. The encoded protein is CASSQPGLAVNEQFF.

This clonotype has a count of ten or more. The chain combines TRBV7-3 with TRBJ2-5; 10 nucleotides line up with TRBD2. V gave up 3 bases and J gave up 1 base; unmatched junction bases: 2. From germline, CDR1 is SGHTA and CDR2 FQGTGA. The CDR3 has 15 amino acids. The CDR3 reads CASSFLAGAQETQYF. DNA of the CDR3: TGTGCCAGCAGCTTCCTAGCGGGGGCCCAAGAGACCCAGTACTTC.

This clonotype was picked up many times. This chain joins TRBV3-2 and TRBJ2-7. TRBV3-2 is given as a pseudogene. This CDR3 is built from 13 residues. CDR3 sequence (DNA): TGTGCCAGCAGCCGCAGGGAGCTATACGAGCAGTACTTC. Protein: CASSRRELYEQYF.